This TCR beta chain was obtained from a study of blood T cell repertoires in COVID-19. At the level of the study: Samples came from the United States, Italy and Spain, spanning acute and convalescent COVID-19. Nucleic acid was either cDNA or gDNA, and it came from T cells, B-cell-depleted T cells, or PBMCs.

CDR1 is SGHNT and CDR2 is YYREEE in the germline V gene (reference sequence). CDR3 length: 15 residues. Trimming pared 1 base from V and 1 base from J, leaving 11 bases between. As originally analysed: Reference gene primer amplification gave nucleated cell count estimates. Assay used: immunoSEQ multiplex PCR; TCRdb lists only in-frame clones, some missing. V and J calls and clone size come straight from that table; D and trimming were deduced from the DNA. In the table there are roughly 260,000 clones, 82% of which are singletons. The V and J genes are TRBV5-4 and TRBJ1-2; no clear D gene. This sequence was found in a woman of 80 years or more with active or convalescent COVID-19. Specimen: peripheral blood. The CDR3 region has the DNA TGTGCCAGCAGCTTGTACCTGGCATTTAACTATGGCTACACCTTC. The encoded protein is CASSLYLAFNYGYTF. Drawing the rest from reference TRBV5-4 and TRBJ1-2, the complete variable domain is ETGVTQSPTHLIKTRGQQVTLRCSSQSGHNTVSWYQQALGQGPQFIFQYYREEENGRGNFPPRFSGLQFPNYSSELNVNALELDDSALYLCASSLYLAFNYGYTFGSGTRLTVV.